One sample yielded the 5 T cell receptor beta chains listed below, sequenced in a study of human T cells and chemical hapten exposure. The time point here: pre-sensitization, week 0. This sample's treatment: therapeutic diphenylcyclopropenone sensitization with weekly scalp DPC. One entry per CDR3 protein, called by TCRdb with MiXCR from the RACE reads. The table shows more than 300,000 distinct CDR3 sequences, with 5% to 6.5% occurring only once. Material: whole blood, obtained in connection with sensitization to the hapten diphenylcyclopropenone (DPC). The receptor set was obtained from a woman between 18 and 30 years old with alopecia areata. Some clones in this sample may be carry-over from other donors' samples.

This clonotype was counted many times. The DNA of the CDR3 is TGTGCCAGCAGCCCGGACAGGGGCGATGAAAAACTGTTTTTT. This gives the protein CASSPDRGDEKLFF. V and J are TRBV4-2 and TRBJ1-4, with 9 bases that match TRBD1. This CDR3 comprises 14 residues. The V gene end was trimmed by 4 bases and the J gene end by 6 bases; junction bases not matched to a gene: 3. Per germline, CDR1 LGHNA and CDR2 YNFKEQ.

This chain uses TRBV10-3 with TRBJ1-1; D gene ambiguous. In germline, CDR1 is ENHRY, CDR2 SYGVKD. This CDR3 region has 12 residues. Trimming took 9 bases from V and 4 from J, leaving 12 bases between them. CDR3 nucleotide sequence: TGTGCCATTGTTGGAGCGGGCACTGAAGCTTTCTTT. This encodes CAIVGAGTEAFF.

This clonotype has at least ten counts. The chain links TRBV9 to TRBJ2-5, with 8 bases aligning to TRBD2. The trim removed 2 bases at V and 2 bases at J, leaving 5 bases unmatched. Per germline, CDR1 SGDLS and CDR2 YYNGEE. There are 15 residues in the CDR3. CDR3: CASSVGGVVQETQYF. Written as DNA, the CDR3 is TGTGCCAGCAGCGTCGGGGGGGTAGTTCAAGAGACCCAGTACTTC.

This clonotype was seen a few times. The chain employs TRBV7-3 and TRBJ1-1, with D tentatively TRBD1 (5 bases). This CDR3 is 13 amino acids long. Germline CDR1 reads SGHTA; CDR2 reads FQGTGA. V lost 5 bases, J lost 6 bases, and 13 bases lay in between. This CDR3 reads CASSPGPPAEAFF. CDR3 sequence (DNA): TGTGCCAGCAGCCCGGGACCTCCAGCTGAAGCTTTCTTT.

The chain combines TRBV28 with TRBJ2-1; D not resolved. Per the germline V gene, CDR1 is MDHEN and CDR2 is SYDVKM. V was shortened by 6 bases and J by 5 bases, with 17 bases between the two germline ends. The CDR3 totals 15 residues. The CDR3 sequence is CASSRDQPYDNEQFF. Written as DNA, the CDR3 is TGTGCCAGCAGCCGTGACCAACCCTACGACAATGAGCAGTTCTTC. Full variable domain (remainder filled in from reference TRBV28 and TRBJ2-1): DVKVTQSSRYLVKRTGEKVFLECVQDMDHENMFWYRQDPGLGLRLIYFSYDVKMKEKGDIPEGYSVSREKKERFSLILESASTNQTSMYLCASSRDQPYDNEQFFGPGTRLTVL.